These T cell receptor beta chains were read from a single sample in a study of T-cell reconstitution after alpha-beta-depleted transplantation in children. TCRdb ran MiXCR on the PCR reads and lists one entry per CDR3 protein. The sample shows nearly 550,000 distinct CDR3 sequences, about 17% of them seen only once. This specimen was PBMCs from the stem cell graft donor, taken from the stem cell graft. These receptors were collected from a human donor who donated a stem cell graft to a child with acute lymphoblastic leukemia. Each CDR3 is given with its conserved first and last residue. A D gene is named only where the DNA matches it firmly. Clone size appears in some rows only: once, few, many, or a class for an expanded clone.

v_call	d_call	clone_size	j_call	cdr3_aa	cdr3_nt
TRBV29-1	TRBD2	-	TRBJ2-2	CSVRFLAEDTGELFF	TGCAGCGTGCGATTCCTAGCGGAGGACACCGGGGAGCTGTTTTTT
TRBV29-1	TRBD1	-	TRBJ2-2	CSALSGTGVLGELFF	TGCAGCGCCCTGTCCGGGACAGGGGTTCTTGGGGAGCTGTTTTTT
TRBV4-2	-	few	TRBJ1-2	CASGRRDDVSALF	TGTGCCAGCGGCAGGAGGGACGACGTATCTGCCCTCTTC
TRBV4-1	-	-	TRBJ2-1	CASSQGVLQVEQFF	TGCGCCAGCAGCCAAGGGGTACTCCAGGTTGAGCAGTTCTTC
TRBV2	-	-	TRBJ1-1	CASVRGNTEAFF	TGTGCCAGCGTTAGGGGGAACACTGAAGCTTTCTTT
TRBV6-5	-	few	TRBJ1-5	CASSLREGQPQHF	TGTGCCAGCAGCCTCCGTGAAGGTCAGCCCCAGCATTTT
TRBV29-1	-	once	TRBJ2-1	CSVETGLGQFF	TGCAGCGTCGAGACAGGCCTAGGGCAGTTCTTC
TRBV4-1	-	-	TRBJ2-7	CASSPLTGPRVEQYF	TGCGCCAGCAGCCCCTTGACGGGGCCCAGGGTCGAGCAGTACTTC
TRBV24-1	-	-	TRBJ2-1	CATSDERSSGRSSYNEQFF	TGTGCCACCAGTGATGAGCGTTCCAGCGGACGGAGCTCCTACAATGAGCAGTTCTTC
TRBV20-1	TRBD2	-	TRBJ2-7	CPVAGESSYEQYF	TGCCCTGTGGCGGGGGAGAGCTCCTACGAGCAGTACTTC
TRBV20-1	TRBD1	few	TRBJ1-1	CSAVQGARTEAFF	TGCAGTGCCGTACAGGGGGCACGCACTGAAGCTTTCTTT
TRBV4-1	-	-	TRBJ2-1	CASSQVVGDNEQFF	TGCGCCAGCAGCCAAGTTGTGGGAGACAATGAGCAGTTCTTC
TRBV20-1	TRBD1	few	TRBJ2-5	CSARGQGSQETQYF	TGCAGTGCTCGTGGACAGGGGAGCCAAGAGACCCAGTACTTC
TRBV29-1	-	many	TRBJ2-1	CSTRPRGPNEQFF	TGCAGCACCCGACCCCGGGGGCCCAATGAGCAGTTCTTC
TRBV2	TRBD1	many	TRBJ2-7	CASRSDRGKYEQYF	TGTGCCAGCAGGTCTGACAGGGGAAAATACGAGCAGTACTTC
TRBV6-5	TRBD2	-	TRBJ2-4	CASSYYSGTSRQNIQYF	TGTGCCAGCAGTTACTACTCCGGGACTAGCCGCCAAAACATTCAGTACTTC
TRBV10-3	-	-	TRBJ2-1	CATGGGSSYNEQFF	TGTGCCACGGGGGGCGGGAGCTCCTACAATGAGCAGTTCTTC
TRBV5-1	-	-	TRBJ2-7	CASSFAADYEQYF	TGCGCCAGCAGCTTTGCGGCAGATTACGAGCAGTACTTC
TRBV6-1	-	-	TRBJ2-2	CASSDVQGSTGELFF	TGTGCCAGCAGTGATGTACAGGGCTCCACCGGGGAGCTGTTTTTT
TRBV10-3	-	few	TRBJ2-3	CAISSSGTRDTDTQYF	TGTGCCATCAGTTCGTCCGGGACTCGAGACACAGATACGCAGTATTTT
TRBV7-9	-	-	TRBJ2-2	CASSLEGVYRELFF	TGTGCCAGCAGCTTAGAGGGGGTGTACCGGGAGCTGTTTTTT
TRBV5-5	TRBD2	few	TRBJ2-1	CASSSSGGPWGEQFF	TGTGCCAGCAGCTCTTCGGGAGGGCCATGGGGTGAGCAGTTCTTC
TRBV12-3/TRBV12-4	TRBD1	-	TRBJ2-1	CASRPRTGSYNEQFF	TGTGCCAGCAGACCTAGGACAGGGTCCTACAATGAGCAGTTCTTC
TRBV20-1	-	-	TRBJ2-2	CSARTVGSTGELFF	TGCAGTGCTAGGACAGTGGGTAGCACCGGGGAGCTGTTTTTT
TRBV7-9	TRBD1	few	TRBJ2-2	CASSPTGANTGELFF	TGTGCCAGCAGTCCTACAGGGGCCAACACCGGGGAGCTGTTTTTT
TRBV7-8	-	few	TRBJ2-7	CASSFFRTREDEQYF	TGTGCCAGCAGTTTTTTCAGGACCAGGGAGGACGAGCAGTACTTC